This TCR beta chain appears in the sequencing data of a study of blood T cell repertoires in COVID-19. The ends lost 0 bases at V and 8 bases at J; junction bases unmatched: 9. Germline CDR1 and CDR2: WSHSY and SAAADI. This CDR3 has 16 residues. TCRdb's table, derived via immunoSEQ multiplex PCR, lists solely in-frame clones and lacks some. The sample contains a few hundred thousand clones, around 90% of which appear only once. Each participant's cohort was designated according to participant-reported clinical history. The receptor was isolated from a woman younger than 35 with acute COVID-19. The rearrangement uses TRBV10-2 and TRBJ2-1, with TRBD2 matching 8 bases. Sequencing was carried out using PBMCs or T cells enriched from blood (not recorded which). The CDR3 DNA is TGCGCCAGCAGTGAGTCAGGGACTAGGTTTTTCGATGAGCAGTTCTTC. It codes for CASSESGTRFFDEQFF.